This T cell receptor beta chain was identified in a study of CD8+ T cells in alopecia areata (dated by TCRdb to between 2018 and 2020). Some background on the complete study: High-throughput TCRbeta sequencing was used to examine T cell clonal expansion in alopecia areata in both the C3H/HeJ mouse model and human patients. Human TCRbeta sequencing covered scalp tissue and sorted CD4+ and CD8+ peripheral blood T cells from patchy and totalis/universalis alopecia areata patients and healthy controls. Scalp clonality was compared across normal scalp (n=4), patchy alopecia areata scalp (n=8), and alopecia totalis/universalis scalp (n=8). RNA was extracted with the PAXgene miRNA kit for fixed scalp, the miRNeasy kit for PBMCs, and the RNeasy kit for mouse skin. TCRbeta CDR3 regions were amplified by immunoSEQ multiplex PCR using 35 Vbeta forward and 13 Jbeta reverse primers. The paper as a whole reports these results and caveats: Scalp TCR repertoire analysis is complicated because resident alphabeta T cells in normal human skin are also sequenced, whereas mouse skin is dominated by gammadelta T cells. Compared with normal scalp, lesional scalp had higher clonality and more expanded CD8+ clones, particularly in alopecia totalis/universalis, a pattern that suggests antigenic drive. TCR sequences shared between patients were less clear than in mice, possibly partly because of HLA diversity in the patient population.

Library preparation employed the immunoSEQ multiplex PCR assay. For TCR sequencing, RNA was extracted from every sample and reverse transcribed into cDNA to serve as template. SuperScript III was used for first-strand cDNA synthesis, primed with a 2:1 mix of oligo-dT and random hexamers. A synthetic immune receptor repertoire was used to measure amplification bias, and any remaining bias was corrected computationally. In the original analysis: Raw reads were preprocessed to remove errors, and CDR3 was defined by IMGT conventions from the conserved cysteine to phenylalanine. To get clonality, Shannon entropy was normalized by log2 of the number of productive unique TCRs and the result was subtracted from 1. CD4 or CD8 identity of scalp clones was inferred by cross-referencing scalp TCRbeta sequences with sorted blood CD4 and CD8 repertoires. What TCRdb holds here is the immuneACCESS table cut down to in-frame rearrangements. Part of the clones is not present; checked against another copy, under half of the missing clones reflect an unresolved V gene, and the others are unexplained. D and trimming were read from the DNA, whereas the V and J calls and clone size are those reported in that table. The sample records about 2,600 clones, approximately 68% of which are singletons. Together, the top ten hold about 9.4% of the sample.

This clone showed up just once. Its antigen specificity is not known. No base quality information exists; no much larger clone differs at one position. CDR1 MNHEY and CDR2 SVGAGI were looked up in the germline V gene. The V end gives up 0 bases and the J end 6 bases, leaving 8 bases in the junction not matched to a gene. Inclusive of the bounding cysteine and phenylalanine, the CDR3 is 16 residues long. Only the CDR3 DNA is retained, 48 bases long and in frame from the first base. Unaffected controls provided scalp biopsies and blood samples. Human scalp biopsies went straight into PAXgene tissue containers for immediate fixation.

This TCR was sampled from a human donor in good health. Sequencing was performed on skin. Recombination connected TRBV6-5 to TRBJ2-3, and 8 junctional nucleotides match TRBD2. The CDR3 corresponds to CASSYSQRGLGDTQYF. The DNA sequence reads TGTGCCAGCAGTTACTCGCAGCGGGGGCTGGGGGATACGCAGTATTTT.